These T cell receptor beta chains were read from a single sample in a study of control samples from healthy donors and cancer patients. Method: immunoSEQ multiplex PCR; TCRdb's copy keeps in-frame clones and lacks some. Altogether roughly 68,000 clones are present, 65% to 85% being singletons, with the ten largest covering 15% to 18%. The sample consisted of blood. These TCRs come from a man aged 55-75 years in good health. CDR3s include the opening cysteine and the closing phenylalanine or tryptophan. D genes are given only for firm matches. Only some rows state a clone size, as once, few, many or a class for expanded clones.

TRBJ1-2	TRBV28	NA	NA	TGTGCCAGCAGTTTATTAGTAGGGGAGAACTATGGCTACACCTTC	CASSLLVGENYGYTF
TRBJ1-4	TRBV7-3	NA	NA	TGTGCCAGCACCGCGGCCGGAAAGTATGAAAAACTGTTTTTT	CASTAAGKYEKLFF
TRBJ1-5	TRBV6-2/TRBV6-3	once	TRBD1	TGTGCCAGCAGTTCCATCCCCGGGACAGGGGTCGTAGCCAATCAGCCCCAGCATTTT	CASSSIPGTGVVANQPQHF
TRBJ2-3	TRBV4-3	NA	TRBD1	TGCGCCAGCAGCCAAGTGTTAGCCGGGACAGGGGGCCCAGATACGCAGTATTTT	CASSQVLAGTGGPDTQYF
TRBJ1-4	TRBV2	NA	NA	TGTGCCAGCAGTTATACCCCGGAAAAACTGTTTTTT	CASSYTPEKLFF
TRBJ1-4	TRBV30	once	NA	TGTGCCTGGAAGGCCCTTCGCCGTGAAAAACTGTTTTTT	CAWKALRREKLFF
TRBJ2-7	TRBV28	NA	NA	TGTGCCAGCAGTTCTTTCTACGAGCAGTACTTC	CASSSFYEQYF
TRBJ1-1	TRBV7-8	NA	NA	TGTGCCAGCAGCCTCCAGCTGAACACTGAAGCTTTCTTT	CASSLQLNTEAFF
TRBJ2-1	TRBV30	NA	TRBD2	TGTGCCTGGAGTGTACGAGGTAGCGGGAGTCGACGTTATTGGGATGAGCAGTTCTTC	CAWSVRGSGSRRYWDEQFF
TRBJ2-1	TRBV12-3/TRBV12-4	NA	TRBD1	TGTGCCAGCAGTTTTTATGGGACAGGGCAGTTCTTC	CASSFYGTGQFF
TRBJ2-2	TRBV5-6	NA	TRBD1	TGTGCCAGCAGCTGGACAGGGACCGGGGAGCTGTTTTTT	CASSWTGTGELFF
TRBJ2-3	TRBV7-9	NA	NA	TGTGCCAGCAGCCCCCAAGGGACGAGCACAGATACGCAGTATTTT	CASSPQGTSTDTQYF
TRBJ2-7	TRBV18	NA	NA	TGTGCCAGCTCACCCAACTACGAGCAGTACTTC	CASSPNYEQYF